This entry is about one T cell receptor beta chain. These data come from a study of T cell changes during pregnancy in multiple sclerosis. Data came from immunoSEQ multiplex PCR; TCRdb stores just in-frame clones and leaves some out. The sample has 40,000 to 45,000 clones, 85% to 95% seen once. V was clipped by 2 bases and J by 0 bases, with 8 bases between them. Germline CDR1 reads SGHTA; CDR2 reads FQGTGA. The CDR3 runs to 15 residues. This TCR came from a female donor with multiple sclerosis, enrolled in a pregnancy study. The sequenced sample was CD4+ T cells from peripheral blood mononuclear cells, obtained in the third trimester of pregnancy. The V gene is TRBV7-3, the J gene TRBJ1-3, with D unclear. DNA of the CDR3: TGTGCCAGCAGCTTAGGGCCCAGCTCTGGAAACACCATATATTTT. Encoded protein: CASSLGPSSGNTIYF.